The next 20 T cell receptor beta chains were all read from a single sample in a study of identical twins. TCRdb reanalysed the 5' RACE reads using MiXCR and keeps one entry per CDR3 protein. Among hundreds of thousands of distinct CDR3 sequences listed, around 6.1% were seen once. The specimen sequenced was naive T cells sorted from blood. The receptors come from a young man in good health.

This clonotype was recorded many times. The gene calls are TRBV5-1 and TRBJ1-1; 9 bases are shared with TRBD1. Germline trimming cut 2 bases from V and 4 bases from J; bases unmatched to any gene: 6. This CDR3 comprises 15 residues. The V gene's germline CDR1 is SGHRS and CDR2 YFSETQ. CDR3 residues: CASSFAGTGSTEAFF. In DNA, the CDR3 is TGCGCCAGCAGCTTCGCCGGGACAGGGAGCACTGAAGCTTTCTTT.

This clonotype was seen at least ten times. V and J are TRBV20-1 and TRBJ2-5, with D tentatively TRBD1 (5 bases). V gave up 0 bases and J gave up 3 bases, with 11 bases separating them. This CDR3 contains 14 residues. Germline values: CDR1 DFQATT, CDR2 SNEGSKA (reference sequence). The chain's CDR3 is CSARDYGQEETQYF. DNA for the CDR3: TGCAGTGCTAGAGATTACGGACAAGAAGAGACCCAGTACTTC.

The chain is built from TRBV27 and TRBJ2-7, with unresolved D. Trimming pared 3 bases from V and 9 bases from J, leaving 12 bases between. CDR1 MNHEY and CDR2 SMNVEV come from the germline V gene (reference sequence). The CDR3 is made up of 12 amino acids. The CDR3 bases are TGTGCCAGCAGTTTTATTGAACCGCCGCAGTACGTC. As protein: CASSFIEPPQYV.

This clonotype showed up many times. V gene TRBV29-1 combines with J gene TRBJ2-5; the D gene is possibly TRBD1 (5 bases). This CDR3 has 13 amino acids. V lost 3 bases, J lost 8 bases, and 16 bases lay in between. CDR1 is SQVTM, CDR2 ANQGSEA, per germline. CDR3 coding DNA: TGCAGCGTTGAGGGTCCTGGGGCGGTTACCCAGTACTTC. Protein: CSVEGPGAVTQYF.

This clonotype was found a few times. The chain couples TRBV6-1 to TRBJ2-5, with D perhaps matching TRBD2 (5 bases). This CDR3 comprises 13 residues. Germline V CDR1 and CDR2: MNHNS, SASEGT. V was trimmed by 3 bases and J by 5 bases, leaving 10 bases between them. The CDR3 loop is CASSDTRAETQYF. For the CDR3, the DNA is TGTGCCAGCAGTGATACTAGAGCGGAGACCCAGTACTTC.

Many counts were recorded for this clonotype. The V and J genes are TRBV12-3 or TRBV12-4 and TRBJ1-1; TRBD1 matches at 7 bases. The CDR3 sequence is 18 residues long. V shed 4 bases, J shed 0 bases, and the junction held 14 bases outside the gene matches. The CDR3 DNA reads TGTGCCAGCAGTTCCTATCCCGCACAGGACAGGATGAACACTGAAGCTTTCTTT. It encodes CASSSYPAQDRMNTEAFF.

This clonotype was observed at least ten times. J is TRBJ2-7 and V is TRBV29-1; 10 positions match TRBD2. The V gene end was trimmed by 4 bases and the J gene end by 4 bases; junction bases not matched to a gene: 7. Germline values: CDR1 SQVTM, CDR2 ANQGSEA. The CDR3 is made up of 14 amino acids. CDR3: CSVALAGEYYEQYF. The CDR3 nucleotides are TGCAGCGTTGCCCTAGCGGGAGAATATTACGAGCAGTACTTC.

This clonotype was seen only a few times. The chain has TRBV6-2 or TRBV6-3 and TRBJ2-4, with 7 bases fitting TRBD1. This CDR3 has 16 amino acids. CDR1 and CDR2 from the germline V gene are MNHEY and SVGEGT. The V segment lost 2 bases and the J segment 4 bases; nucleotides outside the gene matches: 8. The CDR3 sequence: CASSYVLPGGKNIQYF. The CDR3 nucleotides are TGTGCCAGCAGTTACGTCCTACCAGGGGGTAAAAACATTCAGTACTTC.

The table lists this clonotype with many counts. The chain has TRBV29-1 and TRBJ2-6; D is uncertain. CDR1 and CDR2 (germline): SQVTM, ANQGSEA. Trimming removed 5 bases at V and 2 bases at J, with 4 bases between. The CDR3 has 12 amino acids. The DNA for the CDR3 is TGCAGCGTTTGGGCTGGGGCCAACGTCCTGACTTTC. It specifies CSVWAGANVLTF.

The chain joins TRBV11-2 to TRBJ2-1; D remains ambiguous. Germline V CDR1 and CDR2: SGHAT, FQNNGV. The CDR3 has 13 residues. V gave up 5 bases and J gave up 7 bases, with 12 bases separating them. CDR3 bases: TGTGCCAGCAGCGAGACCCTCCCAAATGAGCAGTTCTTC. This gives the protein CASSETLPNEQFF.

This clonotype was counted ten times or more. CDR3 protein: CATSDSPRDWYYNEQFF. The CDR3 nucleotides read TGTGCCACCAGTGACTCTCCCCGGGACTGGTACTACAATGAGCAGTTCTTC. The V and J genes are TRBV24-1 and TRBJ2-1; weak D call: TRBD2 (6 bases). The CDR3 length is 17 residues. Germline V gene lookup returns CDR1 KGHDR and CDR2 SFDVKD. V lost 4 bases and J 3 bases, leaving 18 bases between the germline ends.

This clonotype was detected many times. This chain uses TRBV6-1 with TRBJ2-2, with 8 bases matching TRBD2. The CDR3 runs 13 residues. Looked up from germline, CDR1 is MNHNS and CDR2 is SASEGT. V shed 8 bases and J 7 bases; nucleotides not matched to a gene: 6. The CDR3 DNA sequence: TGTGCCAGCTTCAGCGGGGGCGGCGGGGAGCTGTTTTTT. This sequence encodes CASFSGGGGELFF.

In this sample, this clonotype turned up many times. The CDR3: CASSQDGDLQHF. CDR3 bases: TGCGCCAGCAGCCAAGATGGAGACCTCCAGCATTTT. The V gene is TRBV4-1, the J gene TRBJ1-5; no reliable D call. The V end was cut by 0 bases, the J end by 12 bases, with 9 bases between. The CDR3 consists of 12 residues. CDR1 MGHRA and CDR2 YSYEKL come from the germline V gene.

This clonotype showed up just a few times. The chain carries TRBV5-1 and TRBJ2-3; 11 bases fit TRBD2. Germline CDR1 is SGHRS and CDR2 is YFSETQ. V trimming: 0 bases; J trimming: 7 bases; junction bases outside the gene matches: 4. The CDR3 is made up of 15 amino acids. The CDR3 nucleotides read TGCGCCAGCAGCTTGGTAGCGGGAGGGCCAAATACGCAGTATTTT. Translating it yields CASSLVAGGPNTQYF.

This clonotype occurred many times. This chain links TRBV4-3 with TRBJ2-5, with D possibly matching TRBD1 (6 bases). Germline-derived CDR1 and CDR2 are LGHNA and YSLEER. The CDR3 covers 15 residues. Trimming cost V 1 base and J 2 bases, with 11 bases left between them. The DNA for the CDR3 is TGCGCCAGCAGCCAAGGTGGGGGCCCTCAAGAGACCCAGTACTTC. Translated: CASSQGGGPQETQYF.

This clonotype was recorded a few times. The chain employs TRBV12-3 or TRBV12-4 and TRBJ2-5, with a weak D call TRBD2 (5 bases). Trimming pared 6 bases from V and 7 bases from J, leaving 18 bases between. The CDR3 consists of 14 residues. The CDR3 protein is CASSFSGSLGTQYF. The CDR3 DNA sequence: TGTGCCAGCAGCTTCTCGGGGTCCTTGGGGACCCAGTACTTC.

This clonotype was recorded many times. V gene TRBV6-1 combines with J gene TRBJ1-1; possible D gene TRBD1, 5 bases. The CDR3 runs to 16 residues. The germline V gene has CDR1 MNHNS and CDR2 SASEGT. V lost 6 bases, J lost 1 base, and 18 bases lay in between. The CDR3 region is CASSQAPGPPNTEAFF. The DNA of the CDR3 is TGTGCCAGCAGCCAGGCGCCGGGACCACCGAACACTGAAGCTTTCTTT.

This clonotype appeared a few times. DNA for the CDR3: TGTGCCAGCAGTTCACACCGGGACTATTACAATGAGCAGTTCTTC. It encodes CASSSHRDYYNEQFF. The chain uses TRBV6-2 or TRBV6-3 and TRBJ2-1; TRBD2 matches 7 bases. The CDR3 has 15 amino acids. CDR1 and CDR2 (germline): MNHEY, SVGEGT. The trim removed 4 bases at V and 4 bases at J, leaving 7 bases unmatched.

This clonotype appeared a few times. The chain combines TRBV24-1 with TRBJ2-2; 9 nucleotides agree with TRBD1. Germline trimming cut 1 base from V and 3 bases from J; bases unmatched to any gene: 5. The CDR3 covers 17 residues. Looked up from germline, CDR1 is KGHDR and CDR2 is SFDVKD. DNA of the CDR3: TGTGCCACCAGTGATTTCTTGGGACAGGGTGACACCGGGGAGCTGTTTTTT. Its protein is CATSDFLGQGDTGELFF.

As regards this clonotype: A clone one base away is much larger, so this may be a read error. Written as DNA, the CDR3 is TGTGCCAGCAGTTTAAGGGGCAGCTATCGCACAGATGCGCAGTATTTT. This translates into CASSLRGSYRTDAQYF. The chain is built from TRBV28 and TRBJ2-3, with D possibly matching TRBD1 (5 bases). CDR1 and CDR2 from the germline V gene are MDHEN and SYDVKM. The CDR3 runs to 16 residues.